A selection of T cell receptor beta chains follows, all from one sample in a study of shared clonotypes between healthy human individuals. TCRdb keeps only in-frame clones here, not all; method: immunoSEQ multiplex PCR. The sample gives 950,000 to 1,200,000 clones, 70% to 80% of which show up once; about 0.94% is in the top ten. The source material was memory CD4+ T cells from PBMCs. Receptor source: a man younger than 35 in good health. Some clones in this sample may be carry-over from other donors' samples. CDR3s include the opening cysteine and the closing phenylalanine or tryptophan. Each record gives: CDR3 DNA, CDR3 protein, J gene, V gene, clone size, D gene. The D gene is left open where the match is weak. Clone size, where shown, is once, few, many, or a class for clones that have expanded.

CDR3 DNA: TGCGCCAGCAGCTTGGCGGTCCAGGGTGGTGAAAAACTGTTTTTT
CDR3 protein: CASSLAVQGGEKLFF
J gene: TRBJ1-4
V gene: TRBV5-1
clone size: NA
D gene: NA

CDR3 DNA: TGTGCCAGCAGCTTGGCAGATCTGGGACTAGCGGGAGAGTGGGGTGAGCAGTTCTTC
CDR3 protein: CASSLADLGLAGEWGEQFF
J gene: TRBJ2-1
V gene: TRBV5-6
clone size: NA
D gene: TRBD2

CDR3 DNA: TGTGCCTGGACTCCCGACAGGGGCAACTATGGCTACACCTTC
CDR3 protein: CAWTPDRGNYGYTF
J gene: TRBJ1-2
V gene: TRBV30
clone size: NA
D gene: TRBD1

CDR3 DNA: TGTGCCAGCAGCCAAGGAGGCCTTTACCCCGACTACGAGCAGTACTTC
CDR3 protein: CASSQGGLYPDYEQYF
J gene: TRBJ2-7
V gene: TRBV4-2
clone size: NA
D gene: NA

CDR3 DNA: TGTGCCAGCAGCTCCGGGACGGGTACCTACGAGCAGTACTTC
CDR3 protein: CASSSGTGTYEQYF
J gene: TRBJ2-7
V gene: TRBV7-7
clone size: NA
D gene: NA

CDR3 DNA: TGTGCCAGCAGCCGCTCCGGGACAGACCATGGCTACACCTTC
CDR3 protein: CASSRSGTDHGYTF
J gene: TRBJ1-2
V gene: TRBV28
clone size: NA
D gene: TRBD1

CDR3 DNA: TGTGCCAGCAGCTTAGGGAGAGGGGGGACAGCCTACGAGCAGTACTTC
CDR3 protein: CASSLGRGGTAYEQYF
J gene: TRBJ2-7
V gene: TRBV7-6
clone size: NA
D gene: NA

CDR3 DNA: TGTGCCAGCAGTTGGGGACAGGGTACCTCTGGCTACACCTTC
CDR3 protein: CASSWGQGTSGYTF
J gene: TRBJ1-2
V gene: TRBV6-5
clone size: NA
D gene: TRBD1

CDR3 DNA: TGTGCCAGCAGCTTAGTGGGAGAAAAACTGTTTTTT
CDR3 protein: CASSLVGEKLFF
J gene: TRBJ1-4
V gene: TRBV7-9
clone size: NA
D gene: NA

CDR3 DNA: TGTGCCAGCTCACCTACACCCGGGACAGGGAGTGACTTC
CDR3 protein: CASSPTPGTGSDF
J gene: TRBJ2-7
V gene: TRBV18
clone size: NA
D gene: TRBD1

CDR3 DNA: TGTGCCAGCAGCCCTCGGGACAGGGGTCCCTATGGCTACACCTTC
CDR3 protein: CASSPRDRGPYGYTF
J gene: TRBJ1-2
V gene: TRBV5-6
clone size: NA
D gene: TRBD1

CDR3 DNA: TGCGCCAGCAGCTTGAGTATCCAGGGCTACGAGCAGTACTTC
CDR3 protein: CASSLSIQGYEQYF
J gene: TRBJ2-7
V gene: TRBV5-1
clone size: NA
D gene: NA

CDR3 DNA: TGTGCCAGCAGTTTAAGAGGGACCGCTGACACTGAAGCTTTCTTT
CDR3 protein: CASSLRGTADTEAFF
J gene: TRBJ1-1
V gene: TRBV27
clone size: NA
D gene: NA

CDR3 DNA: TGTGCCAGCAGCCAAGTGGGACCTCAAGAGACCCAGTACTTC
CDR3 protein: CASSQVGPQETQYF
J gene: TRBJ2-5
V gene: TRBV4-2
clone size: NA
D gene: NA

CDR3 DNA: TGTGCCAGCAGCAAAGTTGGGGGGCTTTTAGGAAACACCATATATTTT
CDR3 protein: CASSKVGGLLGNTIYF
J gene: TRBJ1-3
V gene: TRBV21-1
clone size: NA
D gene: NA

CDR3 DNA: TGTGCCAGCAGCCCCCGGACAGGGAACGGGGAGACCCAGTACTTC
CDR3 protein: CASSPRTGNGETQYF
J gene: TRBJ2-5
V gene: TRBV9
clone size: NA
D gene: TRBD1

CDR3 DNA: TGTGCCAGCAGTTTCCAAAACCACGGGGTATTT
CDR3 protein: CASSFQNHGVF
J gene: TRBJ1-1
V gene: TRBV28
clone size: NA
D gene: NA

CDR3 DNA: TGTGCCAGCCGGGGCACGGGTGCTAACTATGGCTACACCTTC
CDR3 protein: CASRGTGANYGYTF
J gene: TRBJ1-2
V gene: TRBV2
clone size: NA
D gene: NA

CDR3 DNA: TGTGCCAGCAGCGGGCGGACTAGCGGGGCCCGTGCGTACTTC
CDR3 protein: CASSGRTSGARAYF
J gene: TRBJ2-7
V gene: TRBV7-2
clone size: once
D gene: TRBD2

CDR3 DNA: TGCGCCAGCAGCCCGTCTGTGGGAGACGAGCAGTTCTTC
CDR3 protein: CASSPSVGDEQFF
J gene: TRBJ2-1
V gene: TRBV5-1
clone size: NA
D gene: NA

CDR3 DNA: TGTGCCAGCAGCCCATCAGGGAAAGAGACCCAGTACTTC
CDR3 protein: CASSPSGKETQYF
J gene: TRBJ2-5
V gene: TRBV7-3
clone size: NA
D gene: NA

CDR3 DNA: TGTGCCAGCAGCTTGGAAAAGGGCTACTCTAGCGGTTATTACAATGAGCAGTTCTTC
CDR3 protein: CASSLEKGYSSGYYNEQFF
J gene: TRBJ2-1
V gene: TRBV5-6
clone size: NA
D gene: TRBD2

CDR3 DNA: TGTGCCATCAGTGAGTCAGGGGGCAGGGGCCGCTACACCTTC
CDR3 protein: CAISESGGRGRYTF
J gene: TRBJ1-2
V gene: TRBV10-3
clone size: once
D gene: TRBD1

CDR3 DNA: TGTGCCAGTAGTATACGGGCAGGGGACTCGGGGGAGCTGTTTTTT
CDR3 protein: CASSIRAGDSGELFF
J gene: TRBJ2-2
V gene: TRBV19
clone size: NA
D gene: NA

CDR3 DNA: TGTGCCAGCAGTACATATGTAGCGATCCTAAACACCGGGGAGCTGTTTTTT
CDR3 protein: CASSTYVAILNTGELFF
J gene: TRBJ2-2
V gene: TRBV28
clone size: NA
D gene: NA

CDR3 DNA: TGCAGCTGCAACGGAATACAAGAGACCCAGTACTTC
CDR3 protein: CSCNGIQETQYF
J gene: TRBJ2-5
V gene: TRBV29-1
clone size: NA
D gene: NA

CDR3 DNA: TGTGCCACCGGGACTAGCGGGAGAGGAGAGACCCAGTACTTC
CDR3 protein: CATGTSGRGETQYF
J gene: TRBJ2-5
V gene: TRBV2
clone size: NA
D gene: TRBD2

CDR3 DNA: TGTGCCAGTTCAATTGGACGGTTCTCTGGAAACACCATATATTTT
CDR3 protein: CASSIGRFSGNTIYF
J gene: TRBJ1-3
V gene: TRBV25-1
clone size: few
D gene: NA

CDR3 DNA: TGTGCCAGCAGTTCGTCCCCCAGGGGCCACTACGAGCAGTACTTC
CDR3 protein: CASSSSPRGHYEQYF
J gene: TRBJ2-7
V gene: TRBV27
clone size: few
D gene: NA

CDR3 DNA: TGTGCCAGAAGCTTGCCAGGACTCTATGGCTACACCTTC
CDR3 protein: CARSLPGLYGYTF
J gene: TRBJ1-2
V gene: TRBV5-3
clone size: few
D gene: NA

CDR3 DNA: TGTGCCAGCAGCCCCCAGCCAGGGTCCTACAATGAGCAGTTCTTC
CDR3 protein: CASSPQPGSYNEQFF
J gene: TRBJ2-1
V gene: TRBV7-3
clone size: NA
D gene: NA

CDR3 DNA: TGTGCCAGCAGCCTATTCTACGAGCAGTACTTC
CDR3 protein: CASSLFYEQYF
J gene: TRBJ2-7
V gene: TRBV11-2
clone size: NA
D gene: NA

CDR3 DNA: TGTGCCAGTAGTCTCAGGGAAAAACTGTTTTTT
CDR3 protein: CASSLREKLFF
J gene: TRBJ1-4
V gene: TRBV19
clone size: NA
D gene: NA

CDR3 DNA: TGTGCCAGCAGCCAAGATCTGGTCGGTACGCAGTATTTT
CDR3 protein: CASSQDLVGTQYF
J gene: TRBJ2-3
V gene: TRBV4-2
clone size: NA
D gene: NA

CDR3 DNA: TGCGCCAGCAGCCAAATAACAGGGGGAAAGACCCAGTACTTC
CDR3 protein: CASSQITGGKTQYF
J gene: TRBJ2-5
V gene: TRBV5-1
clone size: NA
D gene: TRBD1

CDR3 DNA: TGTGCCAGCAGCTTGGACGGATTTAAGGAGCAGTACTTC
CDR3 protein: CASSLDGFKEQYF
J gene: TRBJ2-7
V gene: TRBV9
clone size: NA
D gene: NA

CDR3 DNA: TGTGCCAGTCGGACAGTGGGAACAGATACGCAGTATTTT
CDR3 protein: CASRTVGTDTQYF
J gene: TRBJ2-3
V gene: TRBV11-2
clone size: NA
D gene: NA

CDR3 DNA: TGTGCCAGCAGCCCGGGACTAGCGGGACTAGAGACCCAGTACTTC
CDR3 protein: CASSPGLAGLETQYF
J gene: TRBJ2-5
V gene: TRBV11-3
clone size: NA
D gene: TRBD2

CDR3 DNA: TGTGCCAGCAGCTTAGCAGGTAGCACAGATACGCAGTATTTT
CDR3 protein: CASSLAGSTDTQYF
J gene: TRBJ2-3
V gene: TRBV11-2
clone size: NA
D gene: NA

CDR3 DNA: TGCGCCAGCAGCTTGACCCCGGACAGGGTATGGGAGACCCAGTACTTC
CDR3 protein: CASSLTPDRVWETQYF
J gene: TRBJ2-5
V gene: TRBV5-1
clone size: once
D gene: TRBD1